This paragraph reports one T cell receptor beta chain. Germline V gene sequence: CDR1 SNHLY, CDR2 FYNNEI. CDR3 length: 18 residues. V lost 1 base to trimming and J lost 0 bases, with 17 bases between them. These data belong to a study of blood T cell repertoires in COVID-19. Study at large: Specimens from acute and convalescent COVID-19 originated in the United States, Italy and Spain. In each case, the material was cDNA or gDNA derived from T cells, B-cell-depleted T cells, or PBMCs.

Per the authors' pipeline: The authors estimated nucleated cell counts from reference gene primer amplification. The data were produced by immunoSEQ multiplex PCR, yet TCRdb's version contains in-frame clones alone and is incomplete. That table gives V, J and clone size, and the DNA gave D and trimming. This sample carries 300,000 to 400,000 clones, around 83% of them seen once, and the ten largest clones take roughly 3%. Specimen: peripheral blood. The receptor was derived from a man aged 25-45 years with active or convalescent COVID-19. The chain links TRBV2 to TRBJ2-3; D possibly corresponds to TRBD2 (5 bases). The CDR3 nucleotides are TGTGCCAGCAGTGAAGGGGGTGGAGGCTTTGCTAGCACAGATACGCAGTATTTT. It is translated as CASSEGGGGFASTDTQYF.